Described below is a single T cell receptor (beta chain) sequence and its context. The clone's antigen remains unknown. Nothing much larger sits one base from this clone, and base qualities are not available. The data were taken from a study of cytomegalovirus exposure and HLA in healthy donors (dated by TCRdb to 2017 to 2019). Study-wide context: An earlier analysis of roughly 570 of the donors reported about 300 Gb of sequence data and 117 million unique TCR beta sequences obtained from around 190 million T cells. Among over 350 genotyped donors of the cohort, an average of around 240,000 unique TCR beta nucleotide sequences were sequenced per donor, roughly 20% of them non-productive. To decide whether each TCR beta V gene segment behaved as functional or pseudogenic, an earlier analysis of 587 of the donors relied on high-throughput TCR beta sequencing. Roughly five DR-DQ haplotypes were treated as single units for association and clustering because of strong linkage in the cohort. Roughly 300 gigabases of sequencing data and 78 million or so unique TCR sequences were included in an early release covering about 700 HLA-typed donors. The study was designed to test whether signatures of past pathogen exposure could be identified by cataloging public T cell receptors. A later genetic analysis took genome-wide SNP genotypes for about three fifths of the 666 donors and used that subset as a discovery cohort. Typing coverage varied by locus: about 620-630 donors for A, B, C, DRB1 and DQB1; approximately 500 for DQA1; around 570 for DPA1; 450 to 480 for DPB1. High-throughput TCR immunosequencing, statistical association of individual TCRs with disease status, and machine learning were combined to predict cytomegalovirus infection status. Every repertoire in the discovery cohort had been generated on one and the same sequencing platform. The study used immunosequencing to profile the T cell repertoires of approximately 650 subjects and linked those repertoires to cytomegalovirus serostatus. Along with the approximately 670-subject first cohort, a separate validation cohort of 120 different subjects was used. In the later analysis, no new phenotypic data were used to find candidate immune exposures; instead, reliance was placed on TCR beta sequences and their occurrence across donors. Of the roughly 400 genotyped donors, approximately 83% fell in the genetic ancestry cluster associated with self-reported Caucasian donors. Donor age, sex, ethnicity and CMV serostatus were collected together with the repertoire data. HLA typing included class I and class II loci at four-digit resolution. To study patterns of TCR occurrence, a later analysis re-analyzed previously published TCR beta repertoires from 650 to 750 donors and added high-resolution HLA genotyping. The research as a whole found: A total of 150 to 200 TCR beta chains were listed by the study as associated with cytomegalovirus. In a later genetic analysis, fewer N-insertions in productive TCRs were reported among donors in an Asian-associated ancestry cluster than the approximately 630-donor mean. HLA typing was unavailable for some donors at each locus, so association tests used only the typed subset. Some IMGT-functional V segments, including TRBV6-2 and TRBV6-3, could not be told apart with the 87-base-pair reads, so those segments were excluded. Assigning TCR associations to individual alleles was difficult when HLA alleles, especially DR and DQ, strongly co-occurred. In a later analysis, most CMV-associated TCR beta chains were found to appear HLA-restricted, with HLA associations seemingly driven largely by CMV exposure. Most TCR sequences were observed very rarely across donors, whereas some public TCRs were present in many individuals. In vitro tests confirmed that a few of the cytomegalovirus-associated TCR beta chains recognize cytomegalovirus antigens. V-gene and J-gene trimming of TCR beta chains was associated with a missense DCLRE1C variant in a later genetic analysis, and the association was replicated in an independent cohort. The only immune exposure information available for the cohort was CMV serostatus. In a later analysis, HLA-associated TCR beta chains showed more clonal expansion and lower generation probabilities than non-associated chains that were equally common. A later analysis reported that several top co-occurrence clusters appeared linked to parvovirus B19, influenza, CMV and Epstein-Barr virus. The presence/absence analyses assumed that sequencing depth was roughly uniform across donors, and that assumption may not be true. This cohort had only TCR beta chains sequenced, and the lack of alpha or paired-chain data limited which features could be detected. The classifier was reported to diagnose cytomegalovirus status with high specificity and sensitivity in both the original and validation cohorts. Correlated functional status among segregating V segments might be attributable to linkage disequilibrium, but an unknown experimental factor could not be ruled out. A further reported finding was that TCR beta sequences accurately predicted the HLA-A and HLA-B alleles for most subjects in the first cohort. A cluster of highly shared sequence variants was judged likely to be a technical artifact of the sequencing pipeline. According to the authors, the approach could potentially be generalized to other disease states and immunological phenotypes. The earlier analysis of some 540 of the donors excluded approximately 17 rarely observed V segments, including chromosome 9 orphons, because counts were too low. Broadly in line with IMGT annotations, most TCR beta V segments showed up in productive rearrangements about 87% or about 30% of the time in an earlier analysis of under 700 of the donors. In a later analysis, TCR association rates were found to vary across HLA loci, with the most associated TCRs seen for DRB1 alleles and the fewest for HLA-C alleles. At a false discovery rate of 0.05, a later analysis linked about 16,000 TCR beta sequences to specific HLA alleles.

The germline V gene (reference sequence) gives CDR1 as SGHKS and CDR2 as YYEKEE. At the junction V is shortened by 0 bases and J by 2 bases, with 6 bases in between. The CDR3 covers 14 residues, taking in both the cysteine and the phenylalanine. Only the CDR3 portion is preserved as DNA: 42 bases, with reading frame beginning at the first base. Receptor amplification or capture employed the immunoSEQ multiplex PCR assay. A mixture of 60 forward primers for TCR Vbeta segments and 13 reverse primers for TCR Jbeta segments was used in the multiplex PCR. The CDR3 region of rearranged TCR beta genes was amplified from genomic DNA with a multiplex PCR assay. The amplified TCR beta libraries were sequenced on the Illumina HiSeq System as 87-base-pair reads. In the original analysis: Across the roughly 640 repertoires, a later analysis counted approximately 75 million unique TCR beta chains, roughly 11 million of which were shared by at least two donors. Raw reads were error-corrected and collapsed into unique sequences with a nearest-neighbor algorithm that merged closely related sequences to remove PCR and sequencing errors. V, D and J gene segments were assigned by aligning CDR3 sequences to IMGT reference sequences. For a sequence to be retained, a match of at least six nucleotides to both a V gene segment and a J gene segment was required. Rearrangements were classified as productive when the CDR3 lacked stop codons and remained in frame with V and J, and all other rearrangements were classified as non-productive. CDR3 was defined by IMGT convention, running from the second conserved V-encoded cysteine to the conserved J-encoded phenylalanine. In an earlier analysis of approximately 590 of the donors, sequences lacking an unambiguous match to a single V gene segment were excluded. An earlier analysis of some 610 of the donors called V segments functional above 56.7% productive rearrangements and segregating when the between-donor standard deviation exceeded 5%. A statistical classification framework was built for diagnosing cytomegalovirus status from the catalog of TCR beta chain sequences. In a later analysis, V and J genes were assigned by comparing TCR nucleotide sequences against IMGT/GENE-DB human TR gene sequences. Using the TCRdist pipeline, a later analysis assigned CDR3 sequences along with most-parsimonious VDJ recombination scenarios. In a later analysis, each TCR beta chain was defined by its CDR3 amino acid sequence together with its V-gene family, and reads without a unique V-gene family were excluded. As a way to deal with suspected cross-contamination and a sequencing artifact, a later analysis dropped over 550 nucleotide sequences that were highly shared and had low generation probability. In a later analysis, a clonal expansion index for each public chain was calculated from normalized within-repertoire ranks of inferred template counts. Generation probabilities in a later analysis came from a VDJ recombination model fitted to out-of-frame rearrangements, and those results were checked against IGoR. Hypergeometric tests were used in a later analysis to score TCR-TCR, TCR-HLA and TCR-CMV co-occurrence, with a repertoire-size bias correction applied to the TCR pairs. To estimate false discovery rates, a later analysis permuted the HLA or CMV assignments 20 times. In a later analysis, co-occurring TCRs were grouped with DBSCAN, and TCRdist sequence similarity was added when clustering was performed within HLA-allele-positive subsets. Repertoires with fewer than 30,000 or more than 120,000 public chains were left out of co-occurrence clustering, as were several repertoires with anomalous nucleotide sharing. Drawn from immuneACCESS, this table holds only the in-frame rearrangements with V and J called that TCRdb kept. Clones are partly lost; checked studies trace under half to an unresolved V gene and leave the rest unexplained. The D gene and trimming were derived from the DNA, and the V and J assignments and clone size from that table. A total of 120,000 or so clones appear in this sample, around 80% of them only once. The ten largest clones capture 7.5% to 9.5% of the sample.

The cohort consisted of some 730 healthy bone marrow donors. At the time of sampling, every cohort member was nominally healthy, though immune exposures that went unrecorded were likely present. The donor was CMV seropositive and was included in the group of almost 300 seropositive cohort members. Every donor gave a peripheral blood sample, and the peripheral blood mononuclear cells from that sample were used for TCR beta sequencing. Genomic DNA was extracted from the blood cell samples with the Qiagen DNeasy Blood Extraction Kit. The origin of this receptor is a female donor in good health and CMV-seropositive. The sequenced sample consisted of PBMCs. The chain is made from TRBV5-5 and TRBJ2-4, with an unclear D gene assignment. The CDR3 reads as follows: CASSLGGPKNIQYF. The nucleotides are TGTGCCAGCAGCTTGGGAGGTCCCAAAAACATTCAGTACTTC.